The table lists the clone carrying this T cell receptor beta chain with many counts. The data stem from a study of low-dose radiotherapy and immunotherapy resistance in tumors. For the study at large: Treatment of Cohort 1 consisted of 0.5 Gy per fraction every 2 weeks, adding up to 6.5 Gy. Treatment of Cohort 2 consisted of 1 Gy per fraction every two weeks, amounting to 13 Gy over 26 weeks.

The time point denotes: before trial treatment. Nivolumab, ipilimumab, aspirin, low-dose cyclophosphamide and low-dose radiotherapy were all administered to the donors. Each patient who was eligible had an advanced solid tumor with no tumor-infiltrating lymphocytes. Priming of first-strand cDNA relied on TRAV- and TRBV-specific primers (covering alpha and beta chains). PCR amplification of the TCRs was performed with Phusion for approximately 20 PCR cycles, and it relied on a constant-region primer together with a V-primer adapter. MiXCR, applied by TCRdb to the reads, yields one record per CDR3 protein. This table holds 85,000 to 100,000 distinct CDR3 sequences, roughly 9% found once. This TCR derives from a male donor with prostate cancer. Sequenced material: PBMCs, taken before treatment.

CDR3 amino acids: CSARGKAGSTDTQYF. The DNA of the CDR3 is TGCAGTGCTAGAGGAAAAGCGGGAAGCACAGATACGCAGTATTTT. The chain combines TRBV20-1 with TRBJ2-3; TRBD2 matches at 7 bases. The length of the CDR3 is 15 residues. Germline CDR1 and CDR2: DFQATT and SNEGSKA (reference sequence). V lost 1 base and J lost 0; bases outside the gene matches: 4.